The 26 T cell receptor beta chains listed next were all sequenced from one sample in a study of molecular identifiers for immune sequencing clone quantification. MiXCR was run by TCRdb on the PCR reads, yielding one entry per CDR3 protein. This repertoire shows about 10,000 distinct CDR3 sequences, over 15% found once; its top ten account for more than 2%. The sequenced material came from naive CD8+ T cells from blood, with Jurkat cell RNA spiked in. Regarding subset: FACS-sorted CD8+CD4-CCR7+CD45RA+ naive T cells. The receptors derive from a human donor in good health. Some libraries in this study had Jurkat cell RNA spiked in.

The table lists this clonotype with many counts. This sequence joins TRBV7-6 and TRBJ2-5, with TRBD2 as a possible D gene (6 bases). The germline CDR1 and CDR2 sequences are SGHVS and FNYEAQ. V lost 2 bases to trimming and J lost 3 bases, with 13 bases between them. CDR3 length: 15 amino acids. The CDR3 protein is CASSLSVGTEETQYF. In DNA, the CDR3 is TGTGCCAGCAGCTTATCGGTGGGGACTGAAGAGACCCAGTACTTC.

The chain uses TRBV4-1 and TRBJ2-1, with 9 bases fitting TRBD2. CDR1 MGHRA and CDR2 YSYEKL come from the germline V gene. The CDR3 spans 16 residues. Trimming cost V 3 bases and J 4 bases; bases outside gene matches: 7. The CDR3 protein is CASSQRAGGPYNEQFF. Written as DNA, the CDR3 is TGCGCCAGCAGCCAGCGTGCGGGAGGGCCATACAATGAGCAGTTCTTC.

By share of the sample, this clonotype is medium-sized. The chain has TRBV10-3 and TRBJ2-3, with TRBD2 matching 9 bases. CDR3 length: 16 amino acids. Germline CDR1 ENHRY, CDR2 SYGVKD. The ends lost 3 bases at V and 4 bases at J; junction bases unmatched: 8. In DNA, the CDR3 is TGTGCCATCAGTGAACCGACTAGCGGAGGGCCAGATACGCAGTATTTT. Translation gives CAISEPTSGGPDTQYF.

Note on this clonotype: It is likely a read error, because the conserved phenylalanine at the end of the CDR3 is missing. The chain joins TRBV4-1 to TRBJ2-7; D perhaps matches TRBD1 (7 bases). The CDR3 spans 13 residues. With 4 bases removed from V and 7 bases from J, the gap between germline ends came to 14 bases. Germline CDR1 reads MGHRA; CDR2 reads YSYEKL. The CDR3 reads CASSLTEGAEQYL. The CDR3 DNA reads TGCGCCAGCAGCCTCACGGAGGGGGCAGAGCAGTACCTC.

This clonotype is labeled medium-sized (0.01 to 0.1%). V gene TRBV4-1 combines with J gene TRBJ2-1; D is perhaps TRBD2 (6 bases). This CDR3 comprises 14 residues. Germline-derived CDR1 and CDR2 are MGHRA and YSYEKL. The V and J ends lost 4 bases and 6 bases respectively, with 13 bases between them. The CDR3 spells CASSRPVSGNEQFF. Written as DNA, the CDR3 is TGCGCCAGCAGCCGACCCGTTAGCGGCAATGAGCAGTTCTTC.

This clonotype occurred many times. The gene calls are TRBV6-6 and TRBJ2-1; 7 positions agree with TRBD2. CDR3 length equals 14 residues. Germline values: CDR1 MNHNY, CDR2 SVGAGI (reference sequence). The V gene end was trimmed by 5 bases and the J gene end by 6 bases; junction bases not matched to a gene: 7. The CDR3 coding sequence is TGTGCCAGCAGTCCCTGGACTAGTGGCAATGAGCAGTTCTTC. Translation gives CASSPWTSGNEQFF.

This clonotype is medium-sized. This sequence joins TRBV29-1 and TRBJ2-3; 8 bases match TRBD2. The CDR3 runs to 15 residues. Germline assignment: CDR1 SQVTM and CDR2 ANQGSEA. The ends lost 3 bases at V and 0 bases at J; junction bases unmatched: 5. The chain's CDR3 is CSVESGSVSTDTQYF. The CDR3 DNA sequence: TGCAGCGTTGAGAGCGGGAGCGTTAGCACAGATACGCAGTATTTT.

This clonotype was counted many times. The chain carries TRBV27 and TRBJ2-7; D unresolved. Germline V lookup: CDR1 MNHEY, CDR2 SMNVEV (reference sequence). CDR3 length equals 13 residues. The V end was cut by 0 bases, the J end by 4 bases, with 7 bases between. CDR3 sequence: CASSLSPLYEQYF. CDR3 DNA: TGTGCCAGCAGTTTATCCCCACTGTACGAGCAGTACTTC.

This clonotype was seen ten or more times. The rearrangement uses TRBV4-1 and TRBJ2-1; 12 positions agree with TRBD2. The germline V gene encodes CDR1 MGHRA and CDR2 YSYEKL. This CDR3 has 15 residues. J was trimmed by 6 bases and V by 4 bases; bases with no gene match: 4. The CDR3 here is CASSPLAGGGNEQFF. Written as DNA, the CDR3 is TGCGCCAGCAGCCCCCTAGCGGGAGGGGGCAATGAGCAGTTCTTC.

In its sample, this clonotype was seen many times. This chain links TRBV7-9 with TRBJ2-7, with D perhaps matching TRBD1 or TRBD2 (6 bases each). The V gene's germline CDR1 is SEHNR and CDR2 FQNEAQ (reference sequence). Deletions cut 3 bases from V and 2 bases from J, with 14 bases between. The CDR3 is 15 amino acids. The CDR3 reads CASSLEGVSAYEQYF. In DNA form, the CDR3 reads TGTGCCAGCAGCTTGGAGGGGGTCTCCGCCTACGAGCAGTACTTC.

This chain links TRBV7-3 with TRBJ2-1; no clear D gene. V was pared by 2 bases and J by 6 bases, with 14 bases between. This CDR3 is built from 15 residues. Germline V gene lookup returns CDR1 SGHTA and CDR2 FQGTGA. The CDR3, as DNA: TGTGCCAGCAGCTTATGGCCAGGCAGCTTCAATGAGCAGTTCTTC. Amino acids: CASSLWPGSFNEQFF.

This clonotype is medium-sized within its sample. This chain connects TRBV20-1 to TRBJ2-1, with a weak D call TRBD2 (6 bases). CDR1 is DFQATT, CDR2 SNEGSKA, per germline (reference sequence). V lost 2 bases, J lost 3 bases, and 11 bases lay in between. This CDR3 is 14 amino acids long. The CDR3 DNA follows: TGCAGTGCTAGAAATAGCGGAGACTACAATGAGCAGTTCTTC. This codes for CSARNSGDYNEQFF.

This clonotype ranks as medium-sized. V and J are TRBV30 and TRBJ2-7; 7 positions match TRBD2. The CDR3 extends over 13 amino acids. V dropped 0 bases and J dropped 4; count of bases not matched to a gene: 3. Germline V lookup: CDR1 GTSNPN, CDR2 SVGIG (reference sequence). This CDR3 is CAWSVAGPYEQYF. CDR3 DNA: TGTGCCTGGAGTGTAGCGGGGCCTTACGAGCAGTACTTC.

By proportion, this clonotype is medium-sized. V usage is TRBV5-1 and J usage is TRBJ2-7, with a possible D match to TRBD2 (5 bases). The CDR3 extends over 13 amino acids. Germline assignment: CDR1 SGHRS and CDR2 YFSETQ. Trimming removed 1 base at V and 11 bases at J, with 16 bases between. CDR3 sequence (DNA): TGCGCCAGCAGCTTGAGAGAGGGCTACGAAGAGTACTTC. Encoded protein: CASSLREGYEEYF.

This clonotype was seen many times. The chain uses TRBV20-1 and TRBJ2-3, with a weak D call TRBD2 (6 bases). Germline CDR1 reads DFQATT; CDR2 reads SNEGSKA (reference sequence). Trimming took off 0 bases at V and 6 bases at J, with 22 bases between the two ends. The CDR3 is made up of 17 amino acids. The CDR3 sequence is CSAREPMARGVWDTQYF. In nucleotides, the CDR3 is TGCAGTGCTAGAGAGCCTATGGCGCGGGGTGTATGGGATACGCAGTATTTT.

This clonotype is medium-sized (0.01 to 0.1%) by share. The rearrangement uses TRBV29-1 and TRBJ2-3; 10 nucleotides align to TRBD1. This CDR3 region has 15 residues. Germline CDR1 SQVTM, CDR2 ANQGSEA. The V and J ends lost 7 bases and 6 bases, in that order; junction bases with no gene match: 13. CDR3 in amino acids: CSADRQGAVGDTQYF. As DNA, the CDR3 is TGCAGCGCTGACCGACAGGGGGCGGTTGGTGATACGCAGTATTTT.

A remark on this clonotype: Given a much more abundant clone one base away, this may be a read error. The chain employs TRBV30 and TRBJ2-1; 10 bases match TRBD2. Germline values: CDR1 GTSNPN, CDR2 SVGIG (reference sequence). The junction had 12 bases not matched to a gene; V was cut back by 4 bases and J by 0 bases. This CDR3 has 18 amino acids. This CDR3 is CAWTGLARRGFSYNEQFF. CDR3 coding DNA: TGTGCCTGGACGGGACTAGCGAGAAGGGGGTTCTCCTACAATGAGCAGTTCTTC. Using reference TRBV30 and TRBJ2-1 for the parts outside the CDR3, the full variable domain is SQTIHQWPATLVQPVGSPLSLECTVEGTSNPNLYWYRQAAGRGLQLLFYSVGIGQISSEVPQNLSASRPQDRQFILSSKKLLLSDSGFYLCAWTGLARRGFSYNEQFFGPGTRLTVL.

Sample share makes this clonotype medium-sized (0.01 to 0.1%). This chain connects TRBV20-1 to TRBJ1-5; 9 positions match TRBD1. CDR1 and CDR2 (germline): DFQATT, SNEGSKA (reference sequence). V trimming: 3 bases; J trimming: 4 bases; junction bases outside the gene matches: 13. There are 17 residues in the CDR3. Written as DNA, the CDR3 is TGCAGTGCTAGTTGGGACAGGGCCCTTTCGGTGAATCAGCCCCAGCATTTT. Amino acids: CSASWDRALSVNQPQHF.

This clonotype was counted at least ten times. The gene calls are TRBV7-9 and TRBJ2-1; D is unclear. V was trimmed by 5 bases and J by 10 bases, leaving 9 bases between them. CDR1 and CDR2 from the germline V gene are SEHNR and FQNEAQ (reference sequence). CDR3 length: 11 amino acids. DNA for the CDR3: TGTGCCAGCAGCCCGATATACGAGCAGTTCTTC. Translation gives CASSPIYEQFF.

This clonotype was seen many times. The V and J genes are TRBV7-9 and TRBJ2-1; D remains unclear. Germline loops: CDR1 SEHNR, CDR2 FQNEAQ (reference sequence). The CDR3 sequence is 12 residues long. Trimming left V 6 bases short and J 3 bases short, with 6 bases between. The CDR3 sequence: CASSQDYNEQFF. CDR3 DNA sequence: TGTGCCAGCAGTCAGGACTACAATGAGCAGTTCTTC.

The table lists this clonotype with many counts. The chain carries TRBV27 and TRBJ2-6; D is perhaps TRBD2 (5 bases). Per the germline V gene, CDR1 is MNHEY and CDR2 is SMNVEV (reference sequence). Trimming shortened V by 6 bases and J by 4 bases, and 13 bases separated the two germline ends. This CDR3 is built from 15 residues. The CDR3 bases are TGTGCCAGCAGCCAATTCCCTAGCGGGGCCAACGTCCTGACTTTC. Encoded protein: CASSQFPSGANVLTF.

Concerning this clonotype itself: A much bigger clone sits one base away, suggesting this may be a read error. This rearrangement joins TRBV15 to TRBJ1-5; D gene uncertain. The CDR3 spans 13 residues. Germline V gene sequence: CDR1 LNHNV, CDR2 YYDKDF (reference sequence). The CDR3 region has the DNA TGTGCCACCAGCCTACGCGGTAGAAAGCCCCGGCATTTT. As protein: CATSLRGRKPRHF.

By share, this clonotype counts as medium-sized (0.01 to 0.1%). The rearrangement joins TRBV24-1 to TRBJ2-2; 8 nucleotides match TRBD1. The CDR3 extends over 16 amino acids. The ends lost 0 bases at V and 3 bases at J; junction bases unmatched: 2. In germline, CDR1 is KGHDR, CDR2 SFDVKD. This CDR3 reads CATSDLPGGDTGELFF. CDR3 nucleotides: TGTGCCACCAGTGATTTGCCAGGGGGCGACACCGGGGAGCTGTTTTTT.

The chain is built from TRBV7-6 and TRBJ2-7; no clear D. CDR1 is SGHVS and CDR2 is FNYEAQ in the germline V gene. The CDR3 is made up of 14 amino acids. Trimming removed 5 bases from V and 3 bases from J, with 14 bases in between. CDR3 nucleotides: TGTGCCAGCAGCCCGGGTGACGAAAACTACGAGCAGTACTTC. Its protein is CASSPGDENYEQYF.

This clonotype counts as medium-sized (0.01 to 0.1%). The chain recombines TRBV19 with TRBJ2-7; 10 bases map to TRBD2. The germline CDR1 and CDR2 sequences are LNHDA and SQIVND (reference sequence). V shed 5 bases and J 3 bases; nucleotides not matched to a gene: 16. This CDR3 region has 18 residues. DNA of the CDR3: TGTGCCAGTAGTGCGGCCCAGCACCCTAGCGGGAGCCTCTACGAGCAGTACTTC. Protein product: CASSAAQHPSGSLYEQYF.

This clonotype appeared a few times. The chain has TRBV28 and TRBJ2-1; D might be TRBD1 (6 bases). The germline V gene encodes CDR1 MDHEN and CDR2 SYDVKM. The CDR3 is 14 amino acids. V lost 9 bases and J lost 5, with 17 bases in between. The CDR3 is CARSIGTFHNEQFF. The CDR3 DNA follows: TGTGCCAGGAGCATCGGGACATTTCACAATGAGCAGTTCTTC.